This is a list of T cell receptor beta chains from one sample in a study of response to subunit inactivated influenza vaccine. TCRdb re-called the RT-PCR reads with MiXCR, one entry per CDR3 protein. This sample has around 320,000 distinct CDR3 sequences; 20% to 25% occur once, and the top ten carry 10% to 13%. The sequencing here drew on PBMCs from blood, taken 21 months after vaccination. These receptors were obtained from a man aged 50-75 years who received an inactivated influenza vaccine. The CDR3 runs from the conserved cysteine through the conserved F or W. A D gene is named only where the DNA matches it firmly. Some rows mark clone size as missing; the rest say once, few, many or name a class of expanded clone.

j_call: TRBJ1-4
v_call: TRBV5-5
d_call: NA
clone_size: many
cdr3_aa: CASSLKPSNNEKLFF
cdr3_nt: TGTGCCAGCAGCTTGAAACCGAGCAACAATGAAAAACTGTTTTTT

j_call: TRBJ1-5
v_call: TRBV4-3
d_call: NA
clone_size: few
cdr3_aa: CASSQDGEFNQPQHF
cdr3_nt: TGCGCCAGCAGCCAAGATGGGGAATTCAATCAGCCCCAGCATTTT

j_call: TRBJ2-7
v_call: TRBV5-1
d_call: TRBD2
clone_size: NA
cdr3_aa: CASSPIGTSYEQYF
cdr3_nt: TGCGCCAGCAGCCCCATCGGGACTAGCTACGAGCAGTACTTC

j_call: TRBJ1-4
v_call: TRBV7-2
d_call: NA
clone_size: few
cdr3_aa: CASSGPPANEKLFF
cdr3_nt: TGTGCCAGCAGCGGGCCTCCAGCTAATGAAAAACTGTTTTTT

j_call: TRBJ1-1
v_call: TRBV4-2
d_call: NA
clone_size: NA
cdr3_aa: CASSQEQIRTEAFF
cdr3_nt: TGTGCCAGCAGCCAAGAACAGATAAGGACTGAAGCTTTCTTT

j_call: TRBJ1-5
v_call: TRBV12-3/TRBV12-4
d_call: NA
clone_size: many
cdr3_aa: CASSPLTGNQPQHF
cdr3_nt: TGTGCCAGCAGTCCCTTAACCGGAAATCAGCCCCAGCATTTT

j_call: TRBJ1-6
v_call: TRBV11-2
d_call: NA
clone_size: NA
cdr3_aa: CASSFARSNSPLHF
cdr3_nt: TGTGCCAGCAGCTTCGCCAGGTCTAATTCACCCCTCCACTTT

j_call: TRBJ2-1
v_call: TRBV2
d_call: TRBD1
clone_size: NA
cdr3_aa: CASRLDRGYNEQFF
cdr3_nt: TGTGCCAGCAGATTGGACAGGGGATACAATGAGCAGTTCTTC

j_call: TRBJ1-6
v_call: TRBV20-1
d_call: NA
clone_size: NA
cdr3_aa: CSARDGGSSYNSPLHF
cdr3_nt: TGCAGTGCTAGAGATGGGGGGAGCTCCTATAATTCACCCCTCCACTTT

j_call: TRBJ2-3
v_call: TRBV10-3
d_call: TRBD1
clone_size: few
cdr3_aa: CAISTGGGTDTQYF
cdr3_nt: TGTGCCATCAGTACAGGGGGCGGCACAGATACGCAGTATTTT

j_call: TRBJ2-7
v_call: TRBV15
d_call: TRBD1
clone_size: NA
cdr3_aa: CATSAQRGQRSYF
cdr3_nt: TGTGCCACCAGCGCCCAGAGGGGACAGCGTTCGTACTTC

j_call: TRBJ1-5
v_call: TRBV20-1
d_call: TRBD1
clone_size: NA
cdr3_aa: CSAEQPTGGGQPQHF
cdr3_nt: TGCAGTGCGGAGCAGCCTACAGGGGGCGGGCAGCCCCAGCATTTT

j_call: TRBJ2-7
v_call: TRBV7-2
d_call: TRBD1
clone_size: NA
cdr3_aa: CASSFHDREAYEQYF
cdr3_nt: TGTGCCAGCAGCTTTCACGACAGGGAAGCATACGAGCAGTACTTC

j_call: TRBJ1-6
v_call: TRBV3-1
d_call: NA
clone_size: many
cdr3_aa: CASSQERYFSPLHF
cdr3_nt: TGTGCCAGCAGCCAAGAAAGGTATTTTTCACCCCTCCACTTT

j_call: TRBJ2-1
v_call: TRBV4-2
d_call: NA
clone_size: many
cdr3_aa: CASSTPSQRRSSYNEQFF
cdr3_nt: TGTGCCAGCAGCACCCCTTCACAGCGGCGATCCTCCTACAATGAGCAGTTCTTC

j_call: TRBJ2-7
v_call: TRBV28
d_call: TRBD2
clone_size: few
cdr3_aa: CGTGLSYEQYF
cdr3_nt: TGTGGAACGGGACTATCCTACGAGCAGTACTTC

j_call: TRBJ2-2
v_call: TRBV4-1
d_call: TRBD2
clone_size: few
cdr3_aa: CASSQGLAGVGGELFF
cdr3_nt: TGCGCCAGCAGCCAGGGACTAGCGGGGGTTGGCGGGGAGCTGTTTTTT

j_call: TRBJ1-1
v_call: TRBV18
d_call: TRBD1
clone_size: few
cdr3_aa: CASSPRGPPNTEAFF
cdr3_nt: TGTGCCAGCTCACCGAGGGGGCCGCCGAACACTGAAGCTTTCTTT

j_call: TRBJ2-2
v_call: TRBV20-1
d_call: TRBD2
clone_size: NA
cdr3_aa: CSATSGRGAGELFF
cdr3_nt: TGCAGTGCCACTAGCGGGAGGGGCGCCGGGGAGCTGTTTTTT

j_call: TRBJ1-1
v_call: TRBV2
d_call: TRBD1
clone_size: few
cdr3_aa: CASRMDRTTSEAFF
cdr3_nt: TGTGCCAGCAGGATGGACAGGACAACAAGTGAAGCTTTCTTT

j_call: TRBJ1-4
v_call: TRBV28
d_call: NA
clone_size: once
cdr3_aa: CASSYTGTNEKLFF
cdr3_nt: TGTGCCAGCAGTTACACGGGAACTAATGAAAAACTGTTTTTT

j_call: TRBJ1-1
v_call: TRBV6-5
d_call: TRBD1
clone_size: few
cdr3_aa: CASSYATQGTHTEAFF
cdr3_nt: TGTGCCAGCAGTTACGCCACACAGGGGACGCACACTGAAGCTTTCTTT

j_call: TRBJ2-1
v_call: TRBV10-3
d_call: NA
clone_size: few
cdr3_aa: CAIGNEQFF
cdr3_nt: TGTGCCATCGGTAATGAGCAGTTCTTC

j_call: TRBJ2-7
v_call: TRBV28
d_call: NA
clone_size: once
cdr3_aa: CASSLRISGYEQYF
cdr3_nt: TGTGCCAGCAGTTTAAGGATTTCCGGCTACGAGCAGTACTTC

j_call: TRBJ1-5
v_call: TRBV3-1
d_call: NA
clone_size: many
cdr3_aa: CASSQDVNQPQHF
cdr3_nt: TGTGCCAGCAGCCAAGATGTCAATCAGCCCCAGCATTTT

j_call: TRBJ1-4
v_call: TRBV5-3
d_call: NA
clone_size: few
cdr3_aa: CARSQGHGLDEKLFF
cdr3_nt: TGTGCCAGAAGCCAGGGACATGGCCTGGATGAAAAACTGTTTTTT

j_call: TRBJ2-7
v_call: TRBV6-2/TRBV6-3
d_call: TRBD1
clone_size: NA
cdr3_aa: CASSYPRAQGRNYEQYF
cdr3_nt: TGTGCCAGCAGTTATCCCCGGGCACAGGGGCGAAACTACGAGCAGTACTTC

j_call: TRBJ2-3
v_call: TRBV6-1
d_call: TRBD2
clone_size: NA
cdr3_aa: CASSINTGLAGTDTQYF
cdr3_nt: TGTGCCAGCAGCATCAATACGGGACTAGCGGGAACAGATACGCAGTATTTT

j_call: TRBJ1-6
v_call: TRBV5-5
d_call: NA
clone_size: NA
cdr3_aa: CASSVALWRDSPLHF
cdr3_nt: TGTGCCAGCAGCGTGGCCCTGTGGAGGGATTCACCCCTCCACTTT

j_call: TRBJ2-3
v_call: TRBV5-1
d_call: NA
clone_size: NA
cdr3_aa: CASSLLGDSDTQYF
cdr3_nt: TGCGCCAGCAGCTTGCTAGGGGACTCAGATACGCAGTATTTT

j_call: TRBJ2-1
v_call: TRBV5-1
d_call: NA
clone_size: NA
cdr3_aa: CASSEDWDNEQFF
cdr3_nt: TGCGCCAGCAGTGAGGACTGGGACAATGAGCAGTTCTTC

j_call: TRBJ2-7
v_call: TRBV6-5
d_call: NA
clone_size: NA
cdr3_aa: CASSYYAGPYEQYF
cdr3_nt: TGTGCCAGCAGTTATTATGCGGGTCCCTACGAGCAGTACTTC

j_call: TRBJ2-1
v_call: TRBV24-1
d_call: NA
clone_size: NA
cdr3_aa: CATSDMTGEQFF
cdr3_nt: TGTGCCACCAGTGACATGACAGGAGAGCAGTTCTTC

j_call: TRBJ2-1
v_call: TRBV12-3/TRBV12-4
d_call: NA
clone_size: NA
cdr3_aa: CASSWDYNEQFF
cdr3_nt: TGTGCCAGCAGCTGGGACTACAATGAGCAGTTCTTC

j_call: TRBJ1-4
v_call: TRBV2
d_call: TRBD1
clone_size: many
cdr3_aa: CASSELSGTGGEKLFF
cdr3_nt: TGTGCCAGCAGTGAACTCTCCGGGACAGGGGGTGAAAAACTGTTTTTT

j_call: TRBJ2-3
v_call: TRBV28
d_call: TRBD1
clone_size: once
cdr3_aa: CASRGQVGADTQYF
cdr3_nt: TGTGCCAGCAGGGGACAGGTTGGCGCAGATACGCAGTATTTT

j_call: TRBJ1-2
v_call: TRBV7-8
d_call: NA
clone_size: NA
cdr3_aa: CASTKWGGDYGYTF
cdr3_nt: TGTGCCAGCACCAAGTGGGGGGGAGACTATGGCTACACCTTC

j_call: TRBJ2-2
v_call: TRBV12-3/TRBV12-4
d_call: NA
clone_size: few
cdr3_aa: CASSLAARNTGELFF
cdr3_nt: TGTGCCAGCAGTTTAGCTGCGCGGAACACCGGGGAGCTGTTTTTT

j_call: TRBJ1-3
v_call: TRBV6-5
d_call: NA
clone_size: NA
cdr3_aa: CASSSPNTGRSGNTIYF
cdr3_nt: TGTGCCAGCAGTTCCCCGAATACAGGGAGGTCTGGAAACACCATATATTTT

j_call: TRBJ1-3
v_call: TRBV6-5
d_call: NA
clone_size: NA
cdr3_aa: CASSSLFGNTIYF
cdr3_nt: TGTGCCAGCAGTTCCCTCTTTGGAAACACCATATATTTT

j_call: TRBJ1-6
v_call: TRBV4-2
d_call: NA
clone_size: NA
cdr3_aa: CASSPQGPNSPLHF
cdr3_nt: TGTGCCAGCAGCCCACAGGGACCTAATTCACCCCTCCACTTT

j_call: TRBJ2-4
v_call: TRBV4-1
d_call: NA
clone_size: few
cdr3_aa: CASSPTPQGGGRGNIQYF
cdr3_nt: TGCGCCAGCAGCCCCACTCCGCAGGGCGGGGGCCGAGGGAACATTCAGTACTTC

j_call: TRBJ2-7
v_call: TRBV12-3/TRBV12-4
d_call: NA
clone_size: NA
cdr3_aa: CASSFSRGYEQYF
cdr3_nt: TGTGCCAGCAGTTTCTCCAGGGGCTACGAGCAGTACTTC

j_call: TRBJ2-7
v_call: TRBV7-9
d_call: TRBD1
clone_size: once
cdr3_aa: CASSPRNRGYEQYF
cdr3_nt: TGTGCCAGCAGCCCCCGGAACAGGGGCTACGAGCAGTACTTC

j_call: TRBJ2-1
v_call: TRBV24-1
d_call: TRBD2
clone_size: NA
cdr3_aa: CATSGRGGISEQFF
cdr3_nt: TGTGCCACCAGTGGGCGGGGGGGCATCTCTGAGCAGTTCTTC

j_call: TRBJ2-1
v_call: TRBV27
d_call: TRBD1
clone_size: NA
cdr3_aa: CASSSSTGSYNEQFF
cdr3_nt: TGTGCCAGCAGTTCCTCGACAGGGTCCTACAATGAGCAGTTCTTC

j_call: TRBJ1-1
v_call: TRBV10-3
d_call: TRBD1
clone_size: many
cdr3_aa: CAIREDRGGTEAFF
cdr3_nt: TGTGCCATCAGGGAGGACAGGGGTGGTACTGAAGCTTTCTTT

j_call: TRBJ1-1
v_call: TRBV3-1
d_call: NA
clone_size: many
cdr3_aa: CASRDRNLNTEAFF
cdr3_nt: TGTGCCAGCAGAGACAGAAACTTGAACACTGAAGCTTTCTTT

j_call: TRBJ2-2
v_call: TRBV29-1
d_call: NA
clone_size: many
cdr3_aa: CSVDPSNTGELFF
cdr3_nt: TGCAGCGTTGACCCCAGTAACACCGGGGAGCTGTTTTTT

j_call: TRBJ2-1
v_call: TRBV28
d_call: NA
clone_size: few
cdr3_aa: CASSERSEQFF
cdr3_nt: TGTGCCAGCAGCGAGAGGAGTGAGCAGTTCTTC

j_call: TRBJ2-3
v_call: TRBV5-1
d_call: TRBD1
clone_size: many
cdr3_aa: CASGNRGAGTDTQYF
cdr3_nt: TGCGCCAGCGGCAACAGGGGCGCCGGCACAGATACGCAGTATTTT

j_call: TRBJ1-4
v_call: TRBV19
d_call: NA
clone_size: few
cdr3_aa: CASSIRGSNEKLFF
cdr3_nt: TGTGCCAGTAGTATCAGAGGCAGCAATGAAAAACTGTTTTTT

j_call: TRBJ2-5
v_call: TRBV6-2/TRBV6-3
d_call: NA
clone_size: few
cdr3_aa: CASSRDGKETQYF
cdr3_nt: TGTGCCAGCAGTAGGGACGGAAAAGAGACCCAGTACTTC

j_call: TRBJ2-7
v_call: TRBV12-3/TRBV12-4
d_call: NA
clone_size: NA
cdr3_aa: CASSGLESYEQYF
cdr3_nt: TGTGCCAGCTCGGGACTGGAGAGTTACGAGCAGTACTTC

j_call: TRBJ1-2
v_call: TRBV6-1
d_call: NA
clone_size: NA
cdr3_aa: CASSKIRGTYGYTF
cdr3_nt: TGTGCCAGCAGCAAGATAAGGGGGACCTATGGCTACACCTTC

j_call: TRBJ1-3
v_call: TRBV11-2
d_call: NA
clone_size: many
cdr3_aa: CASSLTPNTIYF
cdr3_nt: TGTGCCAGCAGCCTCACCCCGAACACCATATATTTT

j_call: TRBJ2-5
v_call: TRBV4-1
d_call: NA
clone_size: NA
cdr3_aa: CASSQEVAGRGGTQYF
cdr3_nt: TGCGCCAGCAGCCAAGAGGTCGCCGGCCGCGGAGGGACCCAGTACTTC

j_call: TRBJ2-3
v_call: TRBV7-8
d_call: NA
clone_size: NA
cdr3_aa: CASSLFPGASADTQYF
cdr3_nt: TGTGCCAGCAGCTTATTCCCGGGAGCAAGCGCAGATACGCAGTATTTT

j_call: TRBJ2-7
v_call: TRBV7-2
d_call: NA
clone_size: NA
cdr3_aa: CASSLDILPYEQYF
cdr3_nt: TGTGCCAGCAGCTTAGATATCCTTCCCTACGAGCAGTACTTC